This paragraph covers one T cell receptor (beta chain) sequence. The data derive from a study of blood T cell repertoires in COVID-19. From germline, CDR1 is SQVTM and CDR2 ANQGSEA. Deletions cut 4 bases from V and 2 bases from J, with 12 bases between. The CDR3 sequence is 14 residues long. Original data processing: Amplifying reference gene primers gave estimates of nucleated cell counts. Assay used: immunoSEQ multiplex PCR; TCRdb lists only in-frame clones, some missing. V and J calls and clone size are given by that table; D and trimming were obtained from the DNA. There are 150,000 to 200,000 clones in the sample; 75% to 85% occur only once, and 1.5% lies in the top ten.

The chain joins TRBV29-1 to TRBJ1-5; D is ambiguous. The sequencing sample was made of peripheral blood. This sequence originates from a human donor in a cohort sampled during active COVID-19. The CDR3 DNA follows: TGCAGCGTTGGTGATTTGCCAGGCAATCAGCCCCAGCATTTT. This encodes CSVGDLPGNQPQHF.